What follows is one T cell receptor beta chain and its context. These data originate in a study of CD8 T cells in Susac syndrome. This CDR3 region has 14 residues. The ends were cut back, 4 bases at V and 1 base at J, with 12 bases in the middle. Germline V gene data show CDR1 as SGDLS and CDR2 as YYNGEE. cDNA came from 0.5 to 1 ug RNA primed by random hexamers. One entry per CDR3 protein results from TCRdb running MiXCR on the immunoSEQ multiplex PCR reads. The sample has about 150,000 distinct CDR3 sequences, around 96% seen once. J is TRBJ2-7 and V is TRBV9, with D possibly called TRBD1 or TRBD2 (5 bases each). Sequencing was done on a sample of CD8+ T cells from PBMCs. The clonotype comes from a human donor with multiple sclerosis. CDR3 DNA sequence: TGTGCCAGCAGCATTAGGGACGGATCCTACGAGCAGTACTTC. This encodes CASSIRDGSYEQYF.